Listed here are 32 T cell receptor beta chains from one sample, sequenced in a study of shared clonotypes between healthy human individuals. Only in-frame clones appear in the TCRdb table, and some are missing; sequencing was by immunoSEQ multiplex PCR. The sample consists of some 1,100,000 clones, around three quarters of them appearing once. The specimen was memory CD4+ T cells from PBMCs. The subset is: CD45RA-negative fraction. The receptor source for this set is a man between 18 and 35 years old in good health. Some clones in this sample may be carry-over from other donors' samples.

The genes are TRBV11-3 and TRBJ1-3; 9 nucleotides line up with TRBD1. CDR1 and CDR2 from the germline V gene are SGHNT and YENEEA. This CDR3 is 14 amino acids long. The V segment lost 5 bases and the J segment 2 bases; nucleotides outside the gene matches: 1. In DNA form, the CDR3 reads TGTGCCAGCAGCAGACAGGGGGCTGGAAACACCATATATTTT. This encodes CASSRQGAGNTIYF.

The sample holds many counts of this clone. CDR3 DNA sequence: TGTGCCAGCAGCGGGACTAGCTGGGAGACCCAGTACTTC. This gives the protein CASSGTSWETQYF. The chain uses TRBV9 and TRBJ2-5; 8 bases map to TRBD2. The CDR3 consists of 13 residues. V lost 3 bases to trimming and J lost 5 bases; unmatched junction nucleotides: 3. The germline CDR1 and CDR2 sequences are SGDLS and YYNGEE.

This clone was recorded a few times. The V call is TRBV7-9, the J call TRBJ1-1; 7 bases fit TRBD1. In germline, CDR1 is SEHNR, CDR2 FQNEAQ (reference sequence). With V trimmed by 3 bases and J by 4 bases, 5 bases remained unmatched. CDR3 length: 14 residues. CDR3 region: CASSFEGASTEAFF. The CDR3, as DNA: TGTGCCAGCAGCTTTGAGGGGGCGAGCACTGAAGCTTTCTTT.

This chain connects TRBV5-1 to TRBJ2-1; D is possibly TRBD1 (5 bases). CDR1 SGHRS and CDR2 YFSETQ come from the germline V gene. Trimming removed 1 base at V and 6 bases at J, with 8 bases between. The CDR3 has 13 amino acids. The DNA of the CDR3 is TGCGCCAGCAGCTTGTCAGGGCTCAATGAGCAGTTCTTC. It translates to CASSLSGLNEQFF. The full variable domain, completed using reference TRBV5-1 and TRBJ2-1, is KAGVTQTPRYLIKTRGQQVTLSCSPISGHRSVSWYQQTPGQGLQFLFEYFSETQRNKGNFPGRFSGRQFSNSRSEMNVSTLELGDSALYLCASSLSGLNEQFFGPGTRLTVL.

The rearrangement joins TRBV29-1 to TRBJ1-2; 9 positions match TRBD1. Germline CDR1 reads SQVTM; CDR2 reads ANQGSEA. There are 12 residues in the CDR3. V trimming: 7 bases; J trimming: 7 bases; junction bases outside the gene matches: 7. CDR3 in amino acids: CSAGTGQIGYTF. The CDR3 DNA sequence: TGCAGCGCTGGGACAGGGCAGATTGGCTACACCTTC.

This chain connects TRBV21-1 to TRBJ2-7; the table's D gene call, TRBD1, was not cross checked with the DNA. TRBV21-1 is a documented pseudogene. CDR3 length: 15 residues. Here the CDR3 DNA reads TGTGCCAGCAGCAAAATGAGGGACAGGGCGGACGAGCAGTACTTC. This translates into CASSKMRDRADEQYF.

Concerning this clone: One end of the junction varies from germline; a read error may be responsible. J is TRBJ2-5 and V is TRBV4-3; D ambiguous. There are 16 residues in the CDR3. Germline CDR1 is LGHNA and CDR2 is YSLEER. CDR3: CASSQDLLGQQGTQYF. CDR3 nucleotides: TGCGCCAGCAGCCAAGATCTTCTCGGGCAGCAAGGGACCCAGTACTTC.

The V gene is TRBV5-6, the J gene TRBJ2-1, with TRBD2 matching 8 bases. CDR1 is SGHDT, CDR2 YYEEEE, per germline. V lost 4 bases and J lost 2; bases outside the gene matches: 8. This CDR3 region has 16 residues. CDR3 sequence reads: CASSRSGRVTYNEQFF. CDR3 nucleotide sequence: TGTGCCAGCAGCAGGAGCGGGAGAGTAACCTACAATGAGCAGTTCTTC.

The chain employs TRBV19 and TRBJ1-1; a possible D gene is TRBD1 (6 bases). This CDR3 is 14 amino acids long. With 7 bases removed from V and 0 bases from J, the gap between germline ends came to 12 bases. The germline gives CDR1 LNHDA, CDR2 SQIVND (reference sequence). The CDR3, as DNA: TGTGCCAGTAAACTGACAGGACTGAACACTGAAGCTTTCTTT. This sequence encodes CASKLTGLNTEAFF.

This chain connects TRBV11-2 to TRBJ2-3; tentatively, D is TRBD2 (5 bases). There are 14 residues in the CDR3. Germline-derived CDR1 and CDR2 are SGHAT and FQNNGV. Trimming removed 3 bases from V and 2 bases from J, with 9 bases in between. CDR3 protein: CASSFLAYTDTQYF. The DNA for the CDR3 is TGTGCCAGCAGCTTCCTAGCTTACACAGATACGCAGTATTTT.

Comments on this clone: Other DNA sequences in the sample encode the same CDR3. The chain carries TRBV28 and TRBJ2-3; no firm D call. Trimming took 9 bases from V and 3 from J, leaving 7 bases between them. Germline CDR1 and CDR2: MDHEN and SYDVKM. The CDR3 is 11 residues long. CDR3 coding DNA: TGTGCCAGTAAGGGTACAGATACGCAGTATTTT. The encoded protein is CASKGTDTQYF.

The chain uses TRBV18 and TRBJ2-2, with D perhaps matching TRBD1 (5 bases). The V gene's germline CDR1 is KGHSH and CDR2 LQKENI. The CDR3 is made up of 13 amino acids. Trimming shortened V by 5 bases and J by 5 bases, and 9 bases separated the two germline ends. Here the CDR3 DNA reads TGTGCCAGCTCAGCGACAGAAACCGGGGAGCTGTTTTTT. Translating it yields CASSATETGELFF.

This chain uses TRBV15 with TRBJ2-7; 9 bases match TRBD2. Germline CDR1 reads LNHNV; CDR2 reads YYDKDF (reference sequence). Trimming took 5 bases from V and 0 from J; bases not matched to a gene: 8. The CDR3 contains 16 residues. The CDR3 region is CATSAKAGGLSYEQYF. The CDR3 DNA reads TGTGCCACCAGCGCAAAAGCGGGAGGTCTCTCCTACGAGCAGTACTTC.

The CDR3 protein is CASSLFGGRQETQYF. The CDR3 DNA sequence: TGTGCCAGCAGCTTGTTCGGGGGGAGGCAAGAGACCCAGTACTTC. The chain uses TRBV7-3 and TRBJ2-5, with TRBD2 matching 7 bases. The CDR3 has 15 amino acids. J lost 2 bases, V lost 3 bases, and 6 bases had no gene match. Germline V gene sequence: CDR1 SGHTA, CDR2 FQGTGA.

This clone was seen ten or more times. Distinct nucleotide sequences in the sample also encode this CDR3. V and J are TRBV7-9 and TRBJ1-1; D perhaps matches TRBD1 (5 bases). There are 13 residues in the CDR3. V was trimmed by 3 bases and J by 1 base, leaving 6 bases between them. Germline assignment: CDR1 SEHNR and CDR2 FQNEAQ (reference sequence). The CDR3 spells CASSFGGNTEAFF. DNA for the CDR3: TGTGCCAGCAGCTTTGGGGGGAACACTGAAGCTTTCTTT.

This chain uses TRBV28 with TRBJ2-1, with 14 bases fitting TRBD2. The CDR3 contains 17 residues. From germline, CDR1 is MDHEN and CDR2 SYDVKM. Trimming took 7 bases from V and 10 from J; bases not matched to a gene: 15. In nucleotides, the CDR3 is TGTGCCAGCATTATGGACACCGGACTAGCGGGGGGTTCCGAGCAGTTCTTC. Encoded protein: CASIMDTGLAGGSEQFF.

V is TRBV7-9 and J is TRBJ2-1; the match to TRBD2 covers 14 bases. Germline V lookup: CDR1 SEHNR, CDR2 FQNEAQ (reference sequence). The CDR3 runs 16 residues. Trimming removed 5 bases from V and 7 bases from J; junction bases left unmatched: 7. The CDR3 DNA follows: TGTGCCAGCAGCCCGACGGGACTAGCGGGAGTTAATGAGCAGTTCTTC. Its translation: CASSPTGLAGVNEQFF.

The chain has TRBV7-2 and TRBJ1-2; 8 bases are a match to TRBD1. J gave up 7 bases and V 4 bases, and 11 bases lay outside the gene matches. From germline, CDR1 is SGHTA and CDR2 FQGNSA. The CDR3 runs 15 residues. The CDR3 DNA is TGTGCCAGCAGCTCCCGGACAGGGAGTCCCATTGGCTACACCTTC. Translating gives CASSSRTGSPIGYTF.

There are a few counts of this clone. The chain joins TRBV10-3 to TRBJ2-7, with 10 bases matching TRBD2. V shed 6 bases and J 2 bases; nucleotides not matched to a gene: 4. The CDR3 is 14 residues long. Looked up from germline, CDR1 is ENHRY and CDR2 is SYGVKD. The CDR3 loop reads CAIRGLAAAYEQYF. In DNA form, the CDR3 reads TGTGCCATCAGAGGACTAGCGGCCGCCTACGAGCAGTACTTC.

The chain employs TRBV5-8 and TRBJ1-1; tentatively, D is TRBD1 (6 bases). CDR3 size: 15 residues. V was pared by 0 bases and J by 5 bases, with 14 bases between. The germline V gene has CDR1 SGHTS and CDR2 YDEGEE. CDR3 residues: CASSLDAGARTEAFF. DNA for the CDR3: TGTGCCAGCAGCTTGGACGCGGGGGCTCGGACTGAAGCTTTCTTT.

The chain combines TRBV6-1 with TRBJ2-1; 12 bases are shared with TRBD1. The germline V gene has CDR1 MNHNS and CDR2 SASEGT. The CDR3 covers 15 residues. The trim removed 1 base at V and 8 bases at J, leaving 3 bases unmatched. The CDR3 DNA is TGTGCCAGCAGTGAAGGGGGGACAGGGGGCTATGAGCAGTTCTTC. Translating gives CASSEGGTGGYEQFF.

V is TRBV25-1 and J is TRBJ2-3, with 9 bases lining up with TRBD1. The V gene's germline CDR1 is MGHDK and CDR2 SYGVNS. This CDR3 has 18 amino acids. Trimming removed 9 bases from V and 4 bases from J; junction bases left unmatched: 20. The CDR3 DNA reads as TGTGCCAGACCCCGGGACAGGGTACCGCAGAGCACAGCAGATACGCAGTATTTT. As protein: CARPRDRVPQSTADTQYF.

The chain recombines TRBV5-1 with TRBJ1-4; no reliable D call. V was cut by 2 bases and J by 4 bases, with 9 bases left in between. This CDR3 comprises 14 residues. CDR1 is SGHRS and CDR2 is YFSETQ in the germline V gene. CDR3 in DNA: TGCGCCAGCAGCTTCAGTGGGCATAATGAAAAACTGTTTTTT. This encodes CASSFSGHNEKLFF.

The V and J genes are TRBV4-2 and TRBJ2-1; 8 bases agree with TRBD1. This CDR3 region has 17 residues. Per germline, CDR1 LGHNA and CDR2 YNFKEQ. V gave up 0 bases and J gave up 3 bases; unmatched junction bases: 7. The DNA of the CDR3 is TGTGCCAGCAGCCAAGATCCCCAGGGGGCCGGCTACAATGAGCAGTTCTTC. Encoded protein: CASSQDPQGAGYNEQFF.

The genes are TRBV6-6 and TRBJ2-5; TRBD2 might be the D (6 bases). The germline V gene encodes CDR1 MNHNY and CDR2 SVGAGI (reference sequence). Trimming took 6 bases from V and 0 from J, leaving 11 bases between them. The CDR3 sequence is 14 residues long. The CDR3 spells CASRSGGNQETQYF. Written as DNA, the CDR3 is TGTGCCAGCAGGTCTGGCGGGAACCAAGAGACCCAGTACTTC.

This chain uses TRBV6-5 with TRBJ2-5; D is undetermined. The V gene lost 2 bases and the J gene lost 0 bases, with 7 bases spanning the gap. The CDR3 runs 14 residues. CDR1 MNHEY and CDR2 SVGAGI come from the germline V gene. The CDR3: CASSYGVYQETQYF. As DNA, the CDR3 is TGTGCCAGCAGTTACGGGGTCTACCAAGAGACCCAGTACTTC.

The chain uses TRBV7-9 and TRBJ1-1; 10 bases fit TRBD1. This CDR3 contains 16 residues. Germline V lookup: CDR1 SEHNR, CDR2 FQNEAQ (reference sequence). V gave up 2 bases and J gave up 0 bases; unmatched junction bases: 3. CDR3 bases: TGTGCCAGCAGCTTACGGACAGGGGGGATGAACACTGAAGCTTTCTTT. It yields the protein CASSLRTGGMNTEAFF.

For this clone: Within the sample, other DNA sequences also encode this same CDR3. V gene TRBV5-1 combines with J gene TRBJ2-1, with D uncertain. Germline CDR1 reads SGHRS; CDR2 reads YFSETQ. Trimming took 0 bases from V and 7 from J, leaving 5 bases between them. The CDR3 has 12 residues. This CDR3 is CASSLVSNEQFF. CDR3 DNA sequence: TGCGCCAGCAGCTTGGTGTCTAATGAGCAGTTCTTC.

The chain employs TRBV7-9 and TRBJ2-2; D possibly corresponds to TRBD1 (6 bases). The CDR3 runs 14 residues. Trimming took off 6 bases at V and 4 bases at J, with 12 bases between the two ends. The germline V gene encodes CDR1 SEHNR and CDR2 FQNEAQ (reference sequence). This chain's CDR3 is CASRSTGSTGELFF. DNA for the CDR3: TGTGCCAGCAGGAGCACAGGGAGCACCGGGGAGCTGTTTTTT. Full variable domain (remainder filled in from reference TRBV7-9 and TRBJ2-2): DTGVSQNPRHKITKRGQNVTFRCDPISEHNRLYWYRQTLGQGPEFLTYFQNEAQLEKSRLLSDRFSAERPKGSFSTLEIQRTEQGDSAMYLCASRSTGSTGELFFGEGSRLTVL.

This chain links TRBV28 with TRBJ1-1; D gene ambiguous. Trimming shortened V by 7 bases and J by 6 bases, and 15 bases separated the two germline ends. The CDR3 totals 13 residues. The germline CDR1 and CDR2 sequences are MDHEN and SYDVKM. The CDR3 loop reads CASTDKRPAEAFF. The CDR3, as DNA: TGTGCCAGCACAGACAAGCGTCCGGCTGAAGCTTTCTTT.

The J gene is TRBJ2-1, the V gene TRBV2, with a tentative D call TRBD2 (7 bases). Per the germline V gene, CDR1 is SNHLY and CDR2 is FYNNEI. V lost 6 bases, J lost 10 bases, and 16 bases lay in between. This CDR3 is 13 amino acids long. Here the CDR3 reads CASRPTGRGEQFF. CDR3 coding DNA: TGTGCCAGCAGGCCCACAGGGAGGGGGGAGCAGTTCTTC.

Details on this clone: Other DNA sequences from this sample encode an identical CDR3 as well. This sequence joins TRBV2 and TRBJ2-5; D is undetermined. V lost 6 bases, J lost 1 base, and 3 bases lay in between. CDR3 length: 11 residues. Germline V gene sequence: CDR1 SNHLY, CDR2 FYNNEI. CDR3 sequence: CASSAQETQYF. In DNA form, the CDR3 reads TGTGCCAGCAGCGCCCAAGAGACCCAGTACTTC.